This T cell receptor beta chain was recorded in a study of T cell responses to AZD1222 COVID-19 vaccine. V was clipped by 5 bases and J by 0 bases; unmatched bases: 6. Germline assignment: CDR1 SGHDT and CDR2 YYEEEE. The CDR3 has 16 amino acids. TCRdb keeps only in-frame clones here, not all; method: immunoSEQ multiplex PCR. The table has 140,000 to 150,000 clones, roughly nine tenths seen once. The clonotype comes from an adult in good health. This sequence joins TRBV5-6 and TRBJ1-1; 11 bases fit TRBD1. The sequenced sample was peripheral blood, obtained on day 0 of AZD1222 vaccination. The CDR3 bases are TGTGCCAGCAGTCGGGACAGGGGGGCCTTGAACACTGAAGCTTTCTTT. Protein sequence: CASSRDRGALNTEAFF.